These 17 T cell receptor beta chains came from one sample sequenced in a study of shared clonotypes between healthy human individuals. Libraries were prepared by immunoSEQ multiplex PCR; TCRdb keeps only in-frame clonotypes and omits some of them. This sample yields approximately 440,000 clones, of which about 74% are seen a single time; about 12% belongs to the top ten. Source material: PBMCs. The receptors here all came from a woman between 35 and 50 years old in good health. Some clones in this sample may be carry-over from other donors' samples.

The V gene is TRBV7-2, the J gene TRBJ2-1; D perhaps matches TRBD2 (5 bases). V lost 2 bases, J lost 3 bases, and 8 bases lay in between. CDR1 is SGHTA and CDR2 is FQGNSA in the germline V gene. CDR3 length: 14 residues. CDR3 amino acids: CASSLRTFYNEQFF. The CDR3 DNA reads as TGTGCCAGCAGCTTACGGACTTTCTACAATGAGCAGTTCTTC. Using reference TRBV7-2 and TRBJ2-1 for the parts outside the CDR3, the full variable domain is GAGVSQSPSNKVTEKGKDVELRCDPISGHTALYWYRQSLGQGLEFLIYFQGNSAPDKSGLPSDRFSAERTGGSVSTLTIQRTQQEDSAVYLCASSLRTFYNEQFFGPGTRLTVL.

This clone was observed once. The chain carries TRBV7-2 and TRBJ2-1; 11 bases map to TRBD2. Unmatched junction bases numbered 6, after V lost 1 base and J lost 10 bases. Germline-derived CDR1 and CDR2 are SGHTA and FQGNSA. This CDR3 is built from 15 residues. CDR3 loop: CASSLVAGGRDEQFF. The CDR3 DNA reads TGTGCCAGCAGCTTAGTAGCGGGAGGGCGGGACGAGCAGTTCTTC.

The chain links TRBV7-9 to TRBJ2-1; D not resolved. The length of the CDR3 is 12 residues. The germline V and J ends were trimmed by 7 bases and 9 bases, with 13 bases remaining between them. Looked up from germline, CDR1 is SEHNR and CDR2 is FQNEAQ (reference sequence). The CDR3 sequence: CASTPGRVEQFF. CDR3 nucleotides: TGTGCCAGCACCCCCGGAAGGGTTGAGCAGTTCTTC.

The chain is built from TRBV13 and TRBJ2-5; no definite D call. Germline CDR1 and CDR2: PRHDT and FYEKMQ (reference sequence). The CDR3 is made up of 12 amino acids. Trimming left V 5 bases short and J 11 bases short, with 15 bases between. This CDR3 is CASSAQSSTQYF. CDR3 coding DNA: TGTGCCAGCAGCGCCCAATCCAGCACGCAGTACTTC.

In this sample, this clone turned up once. The CDR3 does not end in the conserved phenylalanine or tryptophan, so this is likely a read error. Because the CDR3's place on the DNA is in doubt, the DNA is left out and the CDR3 is given as listed by TCRdb. The chain couples TRBV20-1 to TRBJ2-4; the DNA was not used to check the table's D call, TRBD2. In germline, CDR1 is DFQATT, CDR2 SNEGSKA (reference sequence). Including both end residues, the CDR3 is 11 amino acids long. CDR3 protein: CSATWRARRFL.

This sequence joins TRBV5-4 and TRBJ2-5; D possibly corresponds to TRBD1 (6 bases). Germline V gene data show CDR1 as SGHNT and CDR2 as YYREEE (reference sequence). V was shortened by 4 bases and J by 4 bases, with 17 bases between the two germline ends. The CDR3 length is 15 residues. CDR3 in DNA: TGTGCCAGCAGCAGGGGGACGTCGGAACGAGAGACCCAGTACTTC. Translating gives CASSRGTSERETQYF.

The genes are TRBV7-8 and TRBJ2-6; D perhaps matches TRBD1 (6 bases). This CDR3 comprises 18 residues. Germline lookup yields CDR1 SGHVS and CDR2 FQNEAQ. Deletions cut 5 bases from V and 2 bases from J, with 19 bases between. Here the CDR3 reads CASSHYPRGYTGANVLTF. CDR3 sequence (DNA): TGTGCCAGCAGCCACTATCCCAGGGGTTATACTGGGGCCAACGTCCTGACTTTC.

V gene TRBV19 combines with J gene TRBJ2-1; D is uncertain. With 10 bases removed from V and 5 bases from J, the gap between germline ends came to 15 bases. The CDR3 length is 13 residues. The germline V gene encodes CDR1 LNHDA and CDR2 SQIVND (reference sequence). The CDR3, as DNA: TGTGCCACCACCGGCTGGCAGAACAATGAGCAGTTCTTC. Residues: CATTGWQNNEQFF.

The genes are TRBV28 and TRBJ2-4; D not certain. The CDR3 has 17 residues. Trimming took off 3 bases at V and 1 base at J, with 16 bases between the two ends. Germline CDR1 and CDR2: MDHEN and SYDVKM. The CDR3: CASSLYGGIGAKNIQYF. In DNA, the CDR3 is TGTGCCAGCAGTTTGTACGGTGGGATTGGGGCCAAAAACATTCAGTACTTC.

This clone was observed a few times. V and J are TRBV29-1 and TRBJ2-7; D is perhaps TRBD1 or TRBD2 (5 bases each). The germline CDR1 and CDR2 sequences are SQVTM and ANQGSEA. CDR3 length: 13 residues. V was clipped by 6 bases and J by 7 bases, with 19 bases between them. The CDR3 region is CSVTPWGYGEQYF. Written as DNA, the CDR3 is TGCAGCGTCACTCCGTGGGGGTACGGAGAGCAGTACTTC.

The chain has TRBV7-9 and TRBJ2-4; a possible D gene is TRBD2 (6 bases). Germline V CDR1 and CDR2: SEHNR, FQNEAQ (reference sequence). The CDR3 totals 14 residues. Trimming took 5 bases from V and 5 from J, leaving 13 bases between them. The CDR3 DNA sequence: TGTGCCAGCAGCCCGACGGGACTCCAAAACATTCAGTACTTC. This translates into CASSPTGLQNIQYF.

This rearrangement joins TRBV21-1 to TRBJ1-2. TRBV21-1 is a pseudogene locus. This CDR3 spans 13 amino acids. The chain's CDR3 is CASSTEVGYGYTF. DNA for the CDR3: TGTGCCAGCAGCACAGAAGTAGGCTATGGCTACACCTTC.

Points on this clone: It is likely a read error: a sequence one base away is far more abundant. Other DNA sequences from this sample encode an identical CDR3 as well. The CDR3, as DNA: TGCGCCATCAGTGCTGGGGAAGGTGAAAAACTGTTTTTT. The encoded protein is CAISAGEGEKLFF. V usage is TRBV10-3 and J usage is TRBJ1-4, with D unresolved. This CDR3 region has 13 residues. CDR1 is ENHRY, CDR2 SYGVKD, per germline.

V gene TRBV29-1 combines with J gene TRBJ2-7; tentative D call: TRBD2 (6 bases). Germline assignment: CDR1 SQVTM and CDR2 ANQGSEA. With 7 bases removed from V and 7 bases from J, the gap between germline ends came to 20 bases. This CDR3 is 13 amino acids long. CDR3 sequence (DNA): TGCAGCGCTGCCGGGACTCTCACGGGGGAGCAGTACTTC. This translates into CSAAGTLTGEQYF.

This clone was seen a handful of times. This chain links TRBV27 with TRBJ1-1; D is possibly TRBD1 (6 bases). In germline, CDR1 is MNHEY, CDR2 SMNVEV (reference sequence). The CDR3 has 14 residues. V gave up 4 bases and J gave up 3 bases, with 12 bases separating them. The CDR3: CASSSLGGHTEAFF. CDR3 sequence (DNA): TGTGCCAGCAGTTCCTTAGGGGGGCACACTGAAGCTTTCTTT.

The chain joins TRBV5-1 to TRBJ2-7; D ambiguous. V was shortened by 4 bases and J by 3 bases, with 14 bases between the two germline ends. This CDR3 is built from 14 residues. Germline V lookup: CDR1 SGHRS, CDR2 YFSETQ. DNA for the CDR3: TGCGCCAGCAGCAACTCGGGTCGGCACTACGAGCAGTACTTC. Its protein product is CASSNSGRHYEQYF.

A word on this clone: A far more abundant clone sits one base away, making this likely a read error. Different DNA sequences within this sample yield the same CDR3. This chain uses TRBV30 with TRBJ1-3; TRBD1 is a possible D gene (5 bases). The CDR3 spans 15 residues. CDR1 is GTSNPN and CDR2 is SVGIG in the germline V gene (reference sequence). In DNA, the CDR3 is TGTGCCTGGAGCCCGGGGACCGCTCGGGGAAATACCATATATTTT. Its protein product is CAWSPGTARGNTIYF. Full variable domain (outside the CDR3, taken from reference TRBV30 and TRBJ1-3): SQTIHQWPATLVQPVGSPLSLECTVEGTSNPNLYWYRQAAGRGLQLLFYSVGIGQISSEVPQNLSASRPQDRQFILSSKKLLLSDSGFYLCAWSPGTARGNTIYFGEGSWLTVV.